These T cell receptor beta chains were read from a single sample in a study of blood T cell repertoires in COVID-19. Method: immunoSEQ multiplex PCR; TCRdb's copy keeps in-frame clones and lacks some. The sample has about 300,000 clones; 85% to 90% are singletons. Sequencing was performed on peripheral blood. The receptors stem from a man between 65 and 80 years old with acute or convalescent COVID-19. Both conserved end residues are part of each CDR3. A D gene is named only where the DNA matches it firmly. Clone size appears in some rows only: once, few, many, or a class for an expanded clone.

V	D	J	size	CDR3	DNA
TRBV6-2/TRBV6-3	TRBD2	TRBJ2-1	NA	CASSQTSGGFNEQFF	TGTGCCAGCAGTCAGACTAGCGGGGGGTTTAATGAGCAGTTCTTC
TRBV29-1	TRBD1	TRBJ2-2	NA	CSVLGQGARNPGELFF	TGCAGCGTCCTGGGCCAGGGGGCGCGCAACCCCGGGGAGCTGTTTTTT
TRBV10-3	TRBD2	TRBJ2-5	NA	CAISDRTSGGKETQYF	TGTGCCATCAGTGACAGGACTAGCGGGGGGAAAGAGACCCAGTACTTC
TRBV4-2	TRBD1	TRBJ1-2	NA	CASSQGGQVSPYGYTF	TGTGCCAGCAGCCAAGGAGGACAGGTCTCCCCGTATGGCTACACCTTC
TRBV19	NA	TRBJ1-2	NA	CASRSGTTNYGYTF	TGTGCCAGTAGGTCCGGGACAACCAACTATGGCTACACCTTC
TRBV2	NA	TRBJ1-6	few	CASSDRGPHSPLHF	TGTGCCAGCAGTGACAGGGGACCCCATTCACCCCTCCACTTT
TRBV5-1	TRBD1	TRBJ1-2	NA	CASSMDRVDDGYTF	TGCGCCAGCAGCATGGACAGGGTGGATGATGGCTACACCTTC
TRBV10-1	NA	TRBJ2-2	NA	CASRSGLNTGELFF	TGCGCCAGCAGGTCTGGACTGAACACCGGGGAGCTGTTTTTT
TRBV25-1	TRBD1	TRBJ2-1	NA	CASSESTVTGTGNEQFF	TGTGCCAGCAGTGAATCGACCGTAACCGGGACAGGGAATGAGCAGTTCTTC
TRBV3-1/TRBV3-2	NA	TRBJ2-5	NA	CASSQGLQETQYF	TGTGCCAGCAGCCAGGGACTTCAAGAGACCCAGTACTTC
TRBV11-3	TRBD2	TRBJ2-1	NA	CASSFLAGDYNEQFF	TGTGCCAGCAGCTTCCTAGCGGGGGATTACAATGAGCAGTTCTTC
TRBV4-3	NA	TRBJ1-4	NA	CASSQGYQSTNEKLFF	TGCGCCAGCAGCCAAGGTTATCAGTCAACTAATGAAAAACTGTTTTTT
TRBV4-3	NA	TRBJ2-1	NA	CASSQESQPWTSQFF	TGCGCCAGCAGCCAAGAATCACAGCCGTGGACTTCGCAGTTCTTC
TRBV27	TRBD2	TRBJ2-7	once	CASSFPWLAGDEQYF	TGTGCCAGCAGTTTTCCATGGCTAGCGGGAGACGAGCAGTACTTC
TRBV9	NA	TRBJ2-5	NA	CASSVSLGGTQYF	TGTGCCAGCAGCGTTTCTTTAGGAGGGACCCAGTACTTC
TRBV7-2	NA	TRBJ1-4	NA	CASSLVELVEKLFF	TGTGCCAGCAGCTTAGTGGAGTTAGTCGAAAAACTGTTTTTT